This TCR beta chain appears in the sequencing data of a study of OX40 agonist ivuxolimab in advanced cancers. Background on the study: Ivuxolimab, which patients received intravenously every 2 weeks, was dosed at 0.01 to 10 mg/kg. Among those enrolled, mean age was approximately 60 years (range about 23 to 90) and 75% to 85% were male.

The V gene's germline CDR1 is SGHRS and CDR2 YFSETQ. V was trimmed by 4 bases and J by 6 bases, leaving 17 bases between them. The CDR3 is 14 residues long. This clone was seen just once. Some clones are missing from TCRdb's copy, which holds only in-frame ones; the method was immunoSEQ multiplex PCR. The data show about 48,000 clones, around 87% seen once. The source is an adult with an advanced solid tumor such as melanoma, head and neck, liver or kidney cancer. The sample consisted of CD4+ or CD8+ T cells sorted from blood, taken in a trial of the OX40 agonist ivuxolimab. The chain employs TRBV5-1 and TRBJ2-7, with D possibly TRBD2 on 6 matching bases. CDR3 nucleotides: TGCGCCAGCAGCACCGGGGTCGGGAGAGGCGAGCAGTACTTC. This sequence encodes CASSTGVGRGEQYF.